This TCR beta chain was sequenced during a study of blood T cell repertoires in COVID-19. About the research overall: The samples span acute and convalescent COVID-19 from the United States, Italy and Spain. PBMCs, B-cell-depleted T cells, or T cells provided the cDNA or gDNA that made up the material.

Germline loops: CDR1 LGHNA, CDR2 YSLEER. This CDR3 comprises 16 residues. V lost 4 bases to trimming and J lost 4 bases; unmatched junction nucleotides: 4. Only one count was recorded for this clone. Authors' data handling: Using reference gene primer amplification, nucleated cell counts were estimated. Profiling relied on immunoSEQ multiplex PCR, and the TCRdb table lists in-frame clones only, not all of them. The V and J calls and the clone size are those of that table, but D and trimming were determined from the DNA. The table records over 40,000 clones, more than 70% of them present only once. Input material: peripheral blood. The gene calls are TRBV4-3 and TRBJ2-3, with 14 bases aligning to TRBD2. The clonotype was recovered from a man older than 75 with active COVID-19. Written as DNA, the CDR3 is TGCGCCAGCAGCCTGGGACTAGCGGGAGAAGCAGATACGCAGTATTTT. It specifies CASSLGLAGEADTQYF.